The 9 T cell receptor beta chains given below trace back to one sample, sequenced in a study of shared clonotypes between healthy human individuals. Generated by immunoSEQ multiplex PCR, the TCRdb table keeps only in-frame clones and is missing some. This sample yields about 1.9 million clones, of which about 93% are seen a single time; approximately 1.6% belongs to the top ten. As defined, naive CD8 cells were CD45RO-negative and positively selected for CCR7, with terminally differentiated effector memory CD45RA+ cells excluded. Sequenced: naive CD8+ T cells from PBMCs. The receptors shown here come from a man aged 18 to 35 in good health. Some clones in this sample may be carry-over from other donors' samples.

V usage is TRBV29-1 and J usage is TRBJ2-2; 13 positions match TRBD2. J gave up 5 bases and V 1 base, and 4 bases lay outside the gene matches. In germline, CDR1 is SQVTM, CDR2 ANQGSEA. The CDR3 is 16 residues long. CDR3 loop: CSVEGLAGGPTGELFF. CDR3 DNA sequence: TGCAGCGTTGAAGGACTAGCGGGAGGACCGACCGGGGAGCTGTTTTTT.

This clone was counted between two and nine times. The chain couples TRBV11-2 to TRBJ2-7; D unclear. This CDR3 comprises 11 residues. Germline V lookup: CDR1 SGHAT, CDR2 FQNNGV. V was pared by 5 bases and J by 4 bases, with 6 bases between. The CDR3 sequence is CASSQLYEQYF. The DNA for the CDR3 is TGTGCCAGCAGCCAACTATACGAGCAGTACTTC. Complete variable domain (other parts from reference TRBV11-2 and TRBJ2-7): EAGVAQSPRYKIIEKRQSVAFWCNPISGHATLYWYQQILGQGPKLLIQFQNNGVVDDSQLPKDRFSAERLKGVDSTLKIQPAKLEDSAVYLCASSQLYEQYFGPGTRLTVT.

The rearrangement links TRBV11-2 to TRBJ1-1; perhaps TRBD1 as D (6 bases). V lost 1 base and J 3 bases, leaving 15 bases between the germline ends. Germline V lookup: CDR1 SGHAT, CDR2 FQNNGV. This CDR3 is 16 amino acids long. The CDR3 here is CASSLAGALRYTEAFF. The CDR3 DNA sequence: TGTGCCAGCAGCTTAGCGGGGGCGCTCCGGTACACTGAAGCTTTCTTT.

The chain couples TRBV28 to TRBJ2-2; 12 bases match TRBD2. CDR3 length equals 18 residues. Per germline, CDR1 MDHEN and CDR2 SYDVKM. J lost 0 bases, V lost 3 bases, and 5 bases had no gene match. CDR3 loop: CASSFAGLAGSNTGELFF. The CDR3 region has the DNA TGTGCCAGCAGTTTCGCGGGACTAGCGGGTTCGAACACCGGGGAGCTGTTTTTT.

This chain joins TRBV6-5 and TRBJ1-3; unclear D gene. Germline CDR1 is MNHEY and CDR2 is SVGAGI. V gave up 6 bases and J gave up 0 bases, with 9 bases separating them. CDR3 length: 14 amino acids. The CDR3 bases are TGTGCCAGCAGGGGCCCTTACTCTGGAAACACCATATATTTT. Its translation is CASRGPYSGNTIYF.

This clone was counted a single time. The genes are TRBV7-9 and TRBJ2-5, with TRBD1 as a possible D gene (5 bases). This CDR3 has 15 residues. The V and J ends lost 1 base and 5 bases respectively, with 14 bases between them. CDR1 is SEHNR and CDR2 is FQNEAQ in the germline V gene (reference sequence). CDR3: CASSLEGQVSETQYF. The CDR3, as DNA: TGTGCCAGCAGCTTAGAGGGGCAAGTGTCTGAGACCCAGTACTTC.

A note on this clone: In the same sample, other DNA sequences code for this CDR3. This chain connects TRBV28 to TRBJ2-3; D is unclear. CDR1 is MDHEN, CDR2 SYDVKM, per germline. The CDR3 has 14 amino acids. Trimming took off 5 bases at V and 3 bases at J, with 12 bases between the two ends. CDR3 region: CASSLPGGTDTQYF. The CDR3 nucleotides are TGTGCCAGCAGTCTCCCAGGTGGTACAGATACGCAGTATTTT. The full variable domain, completed using reference TRBV28 and TRBJ2-3, is DVKVTQSSRYLVKRTGEKVFLECVQDMDHENMFWYRQDPGLGLRLIYFSYDVKMKEKGDIPEGYSVSREKKERFSLILESASTNQTSMYLCASSLPGGTDTQYFGPGTRLTVL.

CDR3 protein: CASSPPPGLVNVELFF. The CDR3 coding sequence is TGTGCCAGCTCACCACCGCCGGGACTAGTCAATGTGGAGCTGTTTTTT. V gene TRBV18 combines with J gene TRBJ2-2; 8 bases are shared with TRBD2. Germline V gene sequence: CDR1 KGHSH, CDR2 LQKENI. There are 16 residues in the CDR3. Germline trimming cut 0 bases from V and 10 bases from J; bases unmatched to any gene: 10.

This clone was detected only once. The chain employs TRBV4-1 and TRBJ2-7; TRBD1 might be the D (5 bases). Looked up from germline, CDR1 is MGHRA and CDR2 is YSYEKL. The germline V and J ends were trimmed by 8 bases and 0 bases, with 17 bases remaining between them. This CDR3 region has 15 residues. The CDR3 DNA reads as TGCGCCAGCGGTTCCCCCGACAGCAGCTCCTACGAGCAGTACTTC. Its protein is CASGSPDSSSYEQYF.